In its sample, the clone carrying this T cell receptor (beta chain) was seen once. No antigen is known for it. Produced via immunoSEQ multiplex PCR; TCRdb's table is partial and in-frame only. The table lists 100,000 to 150,000 clones, approximately 91% of them singletons. This specimen comes from a study of cytomegalovirus exposure and HLA in healthy donors. Across the study: The roughly 130 validation repertoires were reported in a later analysis to have been generated on the same platform as the approximately 700 first-cohort repertoires. Study observations and caveats: Subsequent analysis of the roughly 120 validation repertoires found a tendency for first-cohort TCR clusters to co-occur. Specific recognition of CMV antigens was confirmed in vitro for three chains (all CMV-associated).

Separate from the approximately 650-subject first cohort, the roughly 130-subject validation cohort was the one that the donors belonged to. The sequence was obtained from a man between 25 and 39 years old in good health and CMV-seronegative. The sequenced sample consisted of PBMCs.

In nucleotides, the CDR3 is TGTGCCAGCTCACCCTGGGGCAGGGGCTCTGGAAACACCATATATTTT. Encoded protein: CASSPWGRGSGNTIYF. The chain recombines TRBV18 with TRBJ1-3, with a tentative D call TRBD1 (6 bases). The V gene lost 3 bases and the J gene lost 0 bases, with 12 bases spanning the gap. The CDR3 has 16 residues. CDR1 and CDR2 from the germline V gene are KGHSH and LQKENI.